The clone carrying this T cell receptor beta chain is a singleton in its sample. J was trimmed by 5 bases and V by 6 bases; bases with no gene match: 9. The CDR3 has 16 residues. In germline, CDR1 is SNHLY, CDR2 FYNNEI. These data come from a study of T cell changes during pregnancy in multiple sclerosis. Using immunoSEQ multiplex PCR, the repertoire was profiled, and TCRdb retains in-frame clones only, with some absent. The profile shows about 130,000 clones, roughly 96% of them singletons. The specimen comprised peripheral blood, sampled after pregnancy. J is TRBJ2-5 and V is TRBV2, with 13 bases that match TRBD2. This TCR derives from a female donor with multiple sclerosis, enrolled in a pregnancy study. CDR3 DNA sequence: TGTGCCAGCAGGCGGACTAGCGGGAGATCTGAGGAGACCCAGTACTTC. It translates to CASRRTSGRSEETQYF.